This TCR beta chain appears in the sequencing data of a study of T-cell memory formation after mild COVID-19 (dated by TCRdb to the early 2020s). Regarding the research as a whole: Most TCR sequence clusters were specific to one of the two donors. In a couple of donors, T-cell clones that expanded and contracted after mild COVID-19 were followed by sequencing TCRalpha and TCRbeta repertoires longitudinally. The cohort comprised two young, previously healthy adult volunteers, one female and one male. General study outcomes and caveats: Contracting CD4+ clones turned up mainly in the CM and EM memory subsets, whereas EMRA was where CD8+ clones were enriched. Only two mild cases were covered by the study, and larger cohorts that include severe cases with pre-infection samples were considered necessary. Balanced CD4/CD8 phenotypes were observed for clones contracting from day 15 to 85, whereas a bias towards CD4+ was observed for a second wave of clones expanding from day 15 to 37. SARS-CoV-2 specificity was not confirmed for the second-wave clones peaking on day 37. Some responding clones were detected in pre-infection memory, suggesting pre-existing cross-reactive memory T cells joined the SARS-CoV-2 response.

Sequencing used an Illumina NovaSeq 6000. TCRalpha and TCRbeta cDNA libraries were constructed by 5'RACE with constant-segment primers, with sample barcodes and unique molecular identifiers being introduced. RNA was extracted from every sample with Trizol reagent. Libraries were amplified in two PCR steps, with a second sample barcode and Illumina TruSeq adapters added in the second step. Sequencing of the libraries was done on an Illumina NovaSeq, producing 2 x 150 bp paired-end reads. The study's processing was this. Demultiplexing of reads and collapsing into UMI-guided consensus sequences were performed with migec v1.2.7. Using mixcr v2.1.11, the UMI consensuses were aligned to TRA and TRB V and J templates and assembled into clonotypes. A clonotype was counted as expanded or contracted only if both edgeR and NoisET called the change significant, with noise models trained on biological replicates. For edgeR calls, the cutoffs were a false discovery rate-adjusted p below 0.01 and a log2 fold-change threshold of 1. PCA with hierarchical clustering of max-normalized trajectories of the 1000 most abundant clonotypes was used as exploratory dynamics analysis. Separately sequenced CD4+ and CD8+ repertoires were used to assign a CD4 or CD8 phenotype to each responding clone. TCRdb trimmed the raw reads at Q25, called clones with MiXCR and kept productive beta chains. Identical CDR3 proteins give one entry, which carries the most common genes and DNA. TCRdb's processing, not the authors' own work, is the source of the V and J calls. This sample lists some 190,000 distinct CDR3 sequences; 15% to 20% were detected once. The ten most abundant clones make up 2.4% of the sample.

The germline V gene provides CDR1 SGHTA and CDR2 FQGNSA. The V and J ends are trimmed by 6 bases and 3 bases, leaving 15 bases between them. The CDR3 numbers 14 residues from cysteine through phenylalanine. The read is trimmed to its CDR3 DNA, 42 bases read in frame from base 1. PBMCs were isolated by Ficoll-Paque density gradient centrifugation. As concerns this clonotype: This receptor's antigen is unknown. No much larger clonotype is one base removed from it; base qualities were not supplied.

The V gene is TRBV7-2 and the J gene is TRBJ2-7, and the D gene may be TRBD1, 6 bases matching. The source is an adult woman who had mild COVID-19 (a few samples of this study predate the infection). The sample titles of this study are shuffled in the database, so cell type and time point are left out; the donor was told from shared clones. Sequencing was carried out using PBMCs or a T cell subset sorted from them (not recorded which). The CDR3 region has the sequence CASSPSDRFYEQYF. The bases are TGTGCCAGCAGTCCCTCGGACAGATTCTACGAGCAGTACTTC.